This TCR beta chain is drawn from a study of cytomegalovirus exposure and HLA in healthy donors. General study findings and limits: Segments of the TCR beta V type were, in most cases, productive about 90% or about 30% of the time in an earlier analysis. It was reported that TCR beta sequences correctly inferred the HLA-A and HLA-B alleles for most subjects. Later analysis reportedly placed an Asian-associated ancestry cluster below the roughly 630-donor mean in N-insertions.

In the case of this clone: Its antigen is currently unknown.

The CDR3 totals 13 residues. Trimming pared 7 bases from V and 4 bases from J, leaving 14 bases between. Germline V gene data show CDR1 as SGHDT and CDR2 as YYEEEE. Primers included in the PCR were 60 Vbeta and 13 Jbeta primers. The protocol was immunoSEQ multiplex PCR, while the TCRdb copy is restricted to in-frame clones and leaves out a portion. This sample has some 99,000 clones, with around 81% found just once. The TCR sequence derives from a woman in her thirties in good health and CMV-seronegative. V is TRBV5-6 and J is TRBJ1-2; TRBD1 is a possible D gene (6 bases). The specimen was PBMCs. In DNA, the CDR3 is TGTGCCAGCCGTACAGGGCCAAGCTATGGCTACACCTTC. It encodes CASRTGPSYGYTF.